Shown below are 26 T cell receptor beta chains from a single sample sequenced in a study of T cell changes during pregnancy in multiple sclerosis. Some clones are missing from TCRdb's copy, which holds only in-frame ones; the method was immunoSEQ multiplex PCR. The sample includes tens of thousands of clones, around 86% of them seen just once. Material: CD8+ T cells from peripheral blood mononuclear cells, obtained in the first trimester of pregnancy. The origin of the receptors is a female donor in good health, enrolled as a control in a pregnancy study.

The CDR3 sequence is CASSPGLAGQETQYF. CDR3 DNA sequence: TGTGCCAGCTCACCCGGACTAGCGGGGCAAGAGACCCAGTACTTC. This chain links TRBV18 with TRBJ2-5; 12 bases map to TRBD2. The germline V gene encodes CDR1 KGHSH and CDR2 LQKENI. This CDR3 has 15 amino acids. Losses at the gene ends were 3 bases for V and 2 bases for J; bases not matched to a gene: 1.

This clone was detected only once. J is TRBJ1-1 and V is TRBV4-3; no definite D call. Germline-derived CDR1 and CDR2 are LGHNA and YSLEER. The CDR3 covers 14 residues. V shed 3 bases and J shed 5 bases, with 13 bases lying between them. In DNA, the CDR3 is TGCGCCAGCAGCCAGGCCTTTCCGGGGACTGAAGCTTTCTTT. Its protein product is CASSQAFPGTEAFF.

The chain is built from TRBV6-5 and TRBJ2-5, with TRBD1 matching over 9 bases. This CDR3 is 14 amino acids long. V dropped 3 bases and J dropped 4; count of bases not matched to a gene: 3. In germline, CDR1 is MNHEY, CDR2 SVGAGI. CDR3 coding DNA: TGTGCCAGCAGTTATCGACAGGGGGGAGAGACCCAGTACTTC. Its protein product is CASSYRQGGETQYF.

CDR3 in DNA: TGTGCCAGCAGCTTAGGCCCAGAGGTAGAGACCCAGTACTTC. Translation gives CASSLGPEVETQYF. This sequence joins TRBV11-1 and TRBJ2-5; no firm D call. Germline CDR1 reads SGHAT; CDR2 reads FQDESV (reference sequence). The V and J ends lost 1 base and 4 bases respectively, with 10 bases between them. This CDR3 is 14 amino acids long.

The V gene is TRBV28, the J gene TRBJ2-3, with TRBD2 identical over 8 bases. CDR1 and CDR2 (germline): MDHEN, SYDVKM. This CDR3 spans 13 amino acids. V was clipped by 5 bases and J by 4 bases; unmatched bases: 2. The DNA of the CDR3 is TGTGCCAGCAGTCACGGGGGGGCAGATACGCAGTATTTT. It is translated as CASSHGGADTQYF. The whole variable domain, remainder taken from reference TRBV28 and TRBJ2-3, is DVKVTQSSRYLVKRTGEKVFLECVQDMDHENMFWYRQDPGLGLRLIYFSYDVKMKEKGDIPEGYSVSREKKERFSLILESASTNQTSMYLCASSHGGADTQYFGPGTRLTVL.

This chain joins TRBV27 and TRBJ1-1, with D possibly being TRBD1 (6 bases). Germline V gene lookup returns CDR1 MNHEY and CDR2 SMNVEV (reference sequence). V was shortened by 6 bases and J by 1 base, with 12 bases between the two germline ends. The CDR3 consists of 14 residues. CDR3 sequence: CASRGWTANTEAFF. DNA of the CDR3: TGTGCCAGCAGGGGCTGGACAGCGAACACTGAAGCTTTCTTT.

The chain joins TRBV15 to TRBJ2-7, with D maybe TRBD2 (7 bases). Germline CDR1 is LNHNV and CDR2 is YYDKDF (reference sequence). V dropped 6 bases and J dropped 2 bases, with 14 bases sitting between them. CDR3 length equals 14 residues. The CDR3 loop reads CATREGGVPYEQYF. CDR3 DNA: TGTGCCACCAGAGAAGGGGGGGTCCCCTACGAGCAGTACTTC.

The chain recombines TRBV27 with TRBJ1-5, with unresolved D. CDR1 MNHEY and CDR2 SMNVEV come from the germline V gene (reference sequence). Trimming took off 2 bases at V and 0 bases at J, with 5 bases between the two ends. This CDR3 is 14 amino acids long. CDR3 sequence: CASSLIHSNQPQHF. The CDR3 coding sequence is TGTGCCAGCAGTTTAATCCATAGCAATCAGCCCCAGCATTTT.

V and J are TRBV6-5 and TRBJ2-7; maybe TRBD2 (6 bases). V lost 6 bases to trimming and J lost 6 bases, with 12 bases between them. This CDR3 has 12 residues. Germline V gene data show CDR1 as MNHEY and CDR2 as SVGAGI. CDR3 loop: CASSRRGGEQYF. The CDR3 coding sequence is TGTGCCAGCAGCCGAAGGGGAGGCGAGCAGTACTTC.

This clone has only one observation. A read error may produce the germline difference seen at one junction end. The V and J genes are TRBV6-5 and TRBJ2-1; TRBD2 might be the D (5 bases). Germline V gives CDR1 MNHEY, CDR2 SVGAGI. The CDR3 has 14 amino acids. The CDR3 nucleotides are TGTGCCAGCGGTTACGACACCGGAGCGGCTGAGCAGTTCTTC. Translating it yields CASGYDTGAAEQFF.

This clone has a single count. The V call is TRBV27, the J call TRBJ2-7, with 7 positions matching TRBD2. The ends lost 0 bases at V and 2 bases at J; junction bases unmatched: 4. In germline, CDR1 is MNHEY, CDR2 SMNVEV (reference sequence). This CDR3 has 15 residues. This chain's CDR3 is CASSLSGAGAYEQYF. CDR3 nucleotides: TGTGCCAGCAGTTTATCCGGGGCGGGGGCCTACGAGCAGTACTTC.

This chain joins TRBV7-8 and TRBJ1-2; 7 bases fit TRBD1. CDR1 is SGHVS and CDR2 is FQNEAQ in the germline V gene. This CDR3 has 16 amino acids. With V trimmed by 7 bases and J by 1 base, 12 bases remained unmatched. In DNA, the CDR3 is TGTGCCAGCACCACAGGGGATGGGGACCTTAACTATGGCTACACCTTC. This codes for CASTTGDGDLNYGYTF. Drawing the rest from reference TRBV7-8 and TRBJ1-2, the complete variable domain is GAGVSQSPRYKVAKRGQDVALRCDPISGHVSLFWYQQALGQGPEFLTYFQNEAQLDKSGLPSDRFFAERPEGSVSTLKIQRTQQEDSAVYLCASTTGDGDLNYGYTFGSGTRLTVV.

The rearrangement uses TRBV7-9 and TRBJ1-4; weak D call: TRBD1 (5 bases). Germline CDR1 SEHNR, CDR2 FQNEAQ (reference sequence). The V gene lost 6 bases and the J gene lost 4 bases, with 15 bases spanning the gap. This CDR3 has 15 residues. CDR3 residues: CASRGDRGNNEKLFF. The DNA for the CDR3 is TGTGCCAGCAGAGGCGACCGGGGGAATAATGAAAAACTGTTTTTT.

The genes are TRBV2 and TRBJ2-7, with D maybe TRBD2 (5 bases). The CDR3 runs 15 residues. Trimming took 7 bases from V and 3 from J, leaving 19 bases between them. Per germline, CDR1 SNHLY and CDR2 FYNNEI. CDR3 nucleotides: TGTGCCAGCACCGAAGGTCCGGGAACGGTCTACGAGCAGTACTTC. It specifies CASTEGPGTVYEQYF.

J is TRBJ2-5 and V is TRBV7-2; D ambiguous. This CDR3 contains 15 residues. Trimming shortened V by 2 bases and J by 2 bases, and 12 bases separated the two germline ends. CDR1 and CDR2 (germline): SGHTA, FQGNSA. The DNA of the CDR3 is TGTGCCAGCAGCTTAATCTGGAGCAGACAAGAGACCCAGTACTTC. It yields the protein CASSLIWSRQETQYF.

Points on this clone: The junction does not match germline at one end; this may be a read error. The chain is built from TRBV7-7 and TRBJ2-5; 7 nucleotides match TRBD1. Germline CDR1 SSHAT, CDR2 FNYEAQ (reference sequence). The CDR3 sequence is 18 residues long. The CDR3 region has the DNA TGTGCTAGCAGCTTAACCACTTCGACAGGGTGGGGCTCAGAGACCCAGTACTTC. Protein: CASSLTTSTGWGSETQYF.

J is TRBJ2-5 and V is TRBV6-5; D not certain. The CDR3 is made up of 14 amino acids. Germline V CDR1 and CDR2: MNHEY, SVGAGI. Trimming shortened V by 0 bases and J by 0 bases, and 5 bases separated the two germline ends. For the CDR3, the DNA is TGTGCCAGCAGTTACTCCCAGGACCAAGAGACCCAGTACTTC. This gives the protein CASSYSQDQETQYF.

The V and J genes are TRBV4-3 and TRBJ2-3; 9 nucleotides agree with TRBD2. The trim removed 1 base at V and 4 bases at J, leaving 18 bases unmatched. Per the germline V gene, CDR1 is LGHNA and CDR2 is YSLEER. The CDR3 contains 20 residues. CDR3 loop: CASSQGRPSGVYGFADTQYF. The DNA of the CDR3 is TGCGCCAGCAGCCAAGGTCGGCCTAGCGGGGTCTACGGTTTCGCAGATACGCAGTATTTT.

The CDR3 DNA follows: TGTGCCAGCAGTCCCGGGGGAAGGAACACTGAAGCTTTCTTT. It specifies CASSPGGRNTEAFF. This chain connects TRBV6-5 to TRBJ1-1, with a tentative D call TRBD1 (5 bases). V lost 5 bases to trimming and J lost 1 base, with 11 bases between them. This CDR3 has 14 amino acids. Germline lookup yields CDR1 MNHEY and CDR2 SVGAGI.

The chain links TRBV4-3 to TRBJ2-1, with 9 bases that match TRBD2. The CDR3 consists of 16 residues. Germline values: CDR1 LGHNA, CDR2 YSLEER. V lost 3 bases and J lost 4; bases outside the gene matches: 7. CDR3 coding DNA: TGCGCCAGCAGCCACGGGGCTAGCGGGGAATACAATGAGCAGTTCTTC. It is translated as CASSHGASGEYNEQFF.

The chain links TRBV9 to TRBJ2-7, with D perhaps TRBD1 (5 bases). This CDR3 spans 14 amino acids. V lost 0 bases, J lost 0 bases, and 7 bases lay in between. The germline CDR1 and CDR2 sequences are SGDLS and YYNGEE. The CDR3 loop reads CASSVGGRSYEQYF. CDR3 bases: TGTGCCAGCAGCGTAGGGGGCCGCTCCTACGAGCAGTACTTC.

This chain uses TRBV7-3 with TRBJ2-3; D is uncertain. Trimming shortened V by 2 bases and J by 2 bases, and 14 bases separated the two germline ends. The CDR3 extends over 16 amino acids. The V gene's germline CDR1 is SGHTA and CDR2 FQGTGA. CDR3 coding DNA: TGTGCCAGCAGCTTATCAATAGGCGGAGACACAGATACGCAGTATTTT. Translated: CASSLSIGGDTDTQYF.

V is TRBV7-3 and J is TRBJ2-7; 7 bases align to TRBD1. The length of the CDR3 is 13 residues. V lost 5 bases, J lost 7 bases, and 8 bases stayed unmatched. Germline V lookup: CDR1 SGHTA, CDR2 FQGTGA. The CDR3 loop reads CASSPTGSREQYF. CDR3 DNA sequence: TGTGCCAGCAGCCCGACAGGGTCTCGGGAGCAGTACTTC.

CDR3 bases: TGTGCCAGCAGCTTAGGTCCGCTAGGGGATACGGATGAGCAGTTCTTC. Translated: CASSLGPLGDTDEQFF. This chain uses TRBV11-2 with TRBJ2-1; D is perhaps TRBD1 (5 bases). CDR3 size: 16 residues. Germline V gives CDR1 SGHAT, CDR2 FQNNGV. The germline V and J ends were trimmed by 1 base and 8 bases, with 18 bases remaining between them.

V gene TRBV28 combines with J gene TRBJ2-1; D not resolved. V lost 4 bases and J 7 bases, leaving 17 bases between the germline ends. Germline V gene sequence: CDR1 MDHEN, CDR2 SYDVKM. The CDR3 extends over 15 amino acids. In DNA form, the CDR3 reads TGTGCCAGCAGTTCTCGGTTGGCCTTGAGGAATGAGCAGTTCTTC. It specifies CASSSRLALRNEQFF.

This chain connects TRBV6-5 to TRBJ1-1, with D perhaps TRBD1 (6 bases). This CDR3 is built from 16 residues. The germline V gene encodes CDR1 MNHEY and CDR2 SVGAGI. The V and J ends lost 0 bases and 1 base respectively, with 12 bases between them. The CDR3 nucleotides read TGTGCCAGCAGTTACTCGGACAGATTTTCGAACACTGAAGCTTTCTTT. It encodes CASSYSDRFSNTEAFF.